A selection of T cell receptor beta chains follows, all from one sample in a study of T cell changes during pregnancy in multiple sclerosis. Clones were read by immunoSEQ multiplex PCR, and TCRdb kept only the in-frame ones, dropping some. The sample shows over 90,000 clones, approximately 90% of them seen only once. This specimen was peripheral blood, taken after pregnancy. These receptors were obtained from a female donor with multiple sclerosis, enrolled in a pregnancy study. CDR3s include the opening cysteine and the closing phenylalanine or tryptophan. D genes are given only for firm matches. Only some rows state a clone size, as once, few, many or a class for expanded clones.

D gene: -; V gene: TRBV15; J gene: TRBJ1-2; clone size: -; CDR3 protein: CATSRVGSDYGYTF; CDR3 DNA: TGTGCCACCAGCAGAGTAGGCAGCGACTATGGCTACACCTTC
D gene: -; V gene: TRBV2; J gene: TRBJ1-1; clone size: -; CDR3 protein: CASIPDRNTEAFF; CDR3 DNA: TGTGCCAGCATTCCCGACAGGAACACTGAAGCTTTCTTT
D gene: TRBD1; V gene: TRBV27; J gene: TRBJ2-7; clone size: -; CDR3 protein: CASSFNYGQGYEQYF; CDR3 DNA: TGTGCCAGCAGTTTCAACTACGGACAGGGCTACGAGCAGTACTTC
D gene: -; V gene: TRBV11-2; J gene: TRBJ2-7; clone size: -; CDR3 protein: CASSPSAFRGEQYF; CDR3 DNA: TGTGCCAGCAGCCCGTCAGCGTTCCGTGGCGAGCAGTACTTC
D gene: TRBD1; V gene: TRBV6-5; J gene: TRBJ1-6; clone size: -; CDR3 protein: CASSQRTGPNSPLHF; CDR3 DNA: TGTGCCAGCAGTCAACGGACAGGGCCTAATTCACCCCTCCACTTT
D gene: TRBD1; V gene: TRBV12-5; J gene: TRBJ2-2; clone size: once; CDR3 protein: CASGLGQGAGELFF; CDR3 DNA: TGTGCTAGTGGTTTGGGACAGGGGGCCGGGGAGCTGTTTTTT
D gene: TRBD1; V gene: TRBV19; J gene: TRBJ2-1; clone size: -; CDR3 protein: CASSGQGTGQIRNEQFF; CDR3 DNA: TGTGCCAGTAGCGGACAGGGGACGGGTCAAATCCGCAATGAGCAGTTCTTC
D gene: -; V gene: TRBV4-1; J gene: TRBJ2-1; clone size: -; CDR3 protein: CASSQGGGSYNEQFF; CDR3 DNA: TGCGCCAGCAGCCAAGGAGGCGGCTCCTACAATGAGCAGTTCTTC
D gene: TRBD1; V gene: TRBV11-2; J gene: TRBJ2-5; clone size: -; CDR3 protein: CASSSGGTGTKQETQYF; CDR3 DNA: TGTGCCAGCAGCTCGGGCGGGACAGGGACTAAACAAGAGACCCAGTACTTC
D gene: TRBD1; V gene: TRBV5-1; J gene: TRBJ1-2; clone size: -; CDR3 protein: CASSLETGGDYGYTF; CDR3 DNA: TGCGCCAGCAGCTTGGAAACAGGGGGGGACTATGGCTACACCTTC
D gene: TRBD1; V gene: TRBV5-1; J gene: TRBJ1-1; clone size: -; CDR3 protein: CASSGGKGTENTEAFF; CDR3 DNA: TGCGCCAGCAGCGGGGGCAAAGGGACAGAGAACACTGAAGCTTTCTTT
D gene: -; V gene: TRBV28; J gene: TRBJ1-5; clone size: -; CDR3 protein: CASSPGQSNQPQHF; CDR3 DNA: TGTGCCAGCAGTCCTGGGCAGTCCAATCAGCCCCAGCATTTT
D gene: TRBD1; V gene: TRBV7-2; J gene: TRBJ1-4; clone size: once; CDR3 protein: CASSTRTGGKEKLFF; CDR3 DNA: TGTGCCAGCAGCACCCGGACAGGGGGCAAGGAAAAACTGTTTTTT
D gene: TRBD1; V gene: TRBV7-2; J gene: TRBJ2-2; clone size: -; CDR3 protein: CASSSLQTGPTGELFF; CDR3 DNA: TGTGCCAGCAGCTCACTACAGACAGGGCCCACCGGGGAGCTGTTTTTT
D gene: TRBD1; V gene: TRBV5-6; J gene: TRBJ1-6; clone size: -; CDR3 protein: CASSLWVGQGNSRLSPLHF; CDR3 DNA: TGTGCCAGCAGCCTTTGGGTAGGACAGGGGAACTCTCGGCTTTCACCCCTCCACTTT
D gene: -; V gene: TRBV5-1; J gene: TRBJ2-3; clone size: -; CDR3 protein: CASTLIAIADTQYF; CDR3 DNA: TGCGCCAGCACCCTCATTGCAATAGCAGATACGCAGTATTTT
D gene: TRBD2; V gene: TRBV12-5; J gene: TRBJ2-3; clone size: -; CDR3 protein: CASGNSGITDTQYF; CDR3 DNA: TGTGCTAGTGGTAATAGCGGGATCACAGATACGCAGTATTTT
D gene: -; V gene: TRBV11-2; J gene: TRBJ2-1; clone size: -; CDR3 protein: CASSRPRDYNEQFF; CDR3 DNA: TGTGCCAGCAGCAGACCCCGGGACTACAATGAGCAGTTCTTC
D gene: -; V gene: TRBV11-1; J gene: TRBJ1-1; clone size: -; CDR3 protein: CASSNRTRTEAFF; CDR3 DNA: TGTGCCAGCAGCAACCGAACGAGGACTGAAGCTTTCTTT
D gene: TRBD1; V gene: TRBV4-2; J gene: TRBJ1-1; clone size: -; CDR3 protein: CASSQGASGGLTEAFF; CDR3 DNA: TGTGCCAGCAGCCAAGGTGCTTCAGGGGGTCTCACTGAAGCTTTCTTT
D gene: -; V gene: TRBV9; J gene: TRBJ1-2; clone size: -; CDR3 protein: CASSVQSNYGDTF; CDR3 DNA: TGTGCCAGCAGCGTCCAGAGCAACTATGGCGACACCTTC
D gene: -; V gene: TRBV5-1; J gene: TRBJ2-7; clone size: -; CDR3 protein: CASSLGGAQAREQYF; CDR3 DNA: TGCGCCAGCAGCTTGGGGGGCGCCCAAGCGAGAGAGCAGTACTTC
D gene: -; V gene: TRBV19; J gene: TRBJ1-1; clone size: -; CDR3 protein: CASSIDRGTEAFF; CDR3 DNA: TGTGCCAGTAGTATCGACAGAGGCACTGAAGCTTTCTTT
D gene: -; V gene: TRBV18; J gene: TRBJ1-6; clone size: -; CDR3 protein: CASSPKESSYNSPLHF; CDR3 DNA: TGTGCCAGCTCACCGAAGGAGAGCTCCTATAATTCACCCCTCCACTTT
D gene: TRBD1; V gene: TRBV18; J gene: TRBJ1-1; clone size: once; CDR3 protein: CASSLQDRGVFF; CDR3 DNA: TGTGCCAGCTCACTCCAGGACAGGGGGGTCTTCTTT
D gene: TRBD2; V gene: TRBV6-1; J gene: TRBJ2-1; clone size: -; CDR3 protein: CASSVRGLAGTNEQFF; CDR3 DNA: TGTGCCAGCAGTGTCCGGGGACTAGCGGGAACCAATGAGCAGTTCTTC
D gene: -; V gene: TRBV18; J gene: TRBJ1-1; clone size: -; CDR3 protein: CASSPRGGNTEAFF; CDR3 DNA: TGTGCCAGCTCACCAAGGGGGGGGAACACTGAAGCTTTCTTT
D gene: -; V gene: TRBV6-5; J gene: TRBJ2-4; clone size: once; CDR3 protein: CASTDLTVNIQYF; CDR3 DNA: TGTGCCAGCACCGATTTGACAGTAAACATTCAGTACTTC
D gene: -; V gene: TRBV21-1; J gene: TRBJ2-7; clone size: -; CDR3 protein: CASSKKLGPPGGF; CDR3 DNA: TGTGCCAGCAGCAAAAAGTTGGGGCCCCCGGGTGGCTTC
D gene: -; V gene: TRBV5-4; J gene: TRBJ2-3; clone size: -; CDR3 protein: CASSLQFGTDTQYF; CDR3 DNA: TGTGCCAGCAGCCTGCAGTTTGGCACAGATACGCAGTATTTT
D gene: TRBD2; V gene: TRBV29-1; J gene: TRBJ2-1; clone size: -; CDR3 protein: CSVEQVLAGGPNEQFF; CDR3 DNA: TGCAGCGTTGAGCAGGTACTAGCGGGGGGCCCCAATGAGCAGTTCTTC
D gene: -; V gene: TRBV7-9; J gene: TRBJ1-5; clone size: few; CDR3 protein: CASSLRGGQPQHF; CDR3 DNA: TGTGCCAGCAGCTTAAGAGGTGGTCAGCCCCAGCATTTT
D gene: TRBD1; V gene: TRBV27; J gene: TRBJ1-6; clone size: -; CDR3 protein: CASRGGSDRVRNSPLHF; CDR3 DNA: TGTGCCAGCCGGGGGGGTAGTGACAGGGTCCGTAATTCACCCCTCCACTTT
D gene: TRBD1; V gene: TRBV7-2; J gene: TRBJ1-2; clone size: -; CDR3 protein: CASSPETGADYGYTF; CDR3 DNA: TGTGCCAGCAGCCCTGAGACAGGGGCGGACTATGGCTACACCTTC
D gene: -; V gene: TRBV11-1; J gene: TRBJ2-1; clone size: once; CDR3 protein: CASSNRVGLDEQFF; CDR3 DNA: TGTGCCAGCAGCAACAGGGTAGGCCTTGATGAGCAGTTCTTC
D gene: -; V gene: TRBV5-3; J gene: TRBJ1-2; clone size: -; CDR3 protein: CARSLGASSYGYTF; CDR3 DNA: TGTGCCAGAAGCTTGGGGGCCTCTTCCTATGGCTACACCTTC
D gene: -; V gene: TRBV4-2; J gene: TRBJ1-1; clone size: -; CDR3 protein: CASSQAVVGGGEAFF; CDR3 DNA: TGTGCCAGCAGCCAAGCGGTCGTGGGGGGGGGTGAAGCTTTCTTT
D gene: TRBD1; V gene: TRBV9; J gene: TRBJ2-1; clone size: -; CDR3 protein: CASSVLGGGQLF; CDR3 DNA: TGTGCCAGCAGCGTTTTAGGGGGCGGGCAACTCTTC
D gene: -; V gene: TRBV27; J gene: TRBJ2-5; clone size: -; CDR3 protein: CASSKQTSQETQYF; CDR3 DNA: TGTGCCAGCAGTAAACAGACATCCCAAGAGACCCAGTACTTC
D gene: -; V gene: TRBV7-9; J gene: TRBJ1-4; clone size: -; CDR3 protein: CASSLGRGANEKLFF; CDR3 DNA: TGTGCCAGCAGCCTAGGGAGGGGAGCTAATGAAAAACTGTTTTTT
D gene: TRBD1; V gene: TRBV14; J gene: TRBJ2-6; clone size: -; CDR3 protein: CASSRDRGQTGANVLTF; CDR3 DNA: TGTGCCAGCAGCCGAGACAGGGGGCAGACTGGGGCCAACGTCCTGACTTTC
D gene: -; V gene: TRBV7-9; J gene: TRBJ1-1; clone size: few; CDR3 protein: CASSPHAGNTEAFF; CDR3 DNA: TGTGCCAGCAGCCCACATGCAGGGAACACTGAAGCTTTCTTT
D gene: -; V gene: TRBV6-1; J gene: TRBJ1-5; clone size: few; CDR3 protein: CASSESWSQPQHF; CDR3 DNA: TGTGCCAGCAGTGAAAGCTGGAGTCAGCCCCAGCATTTT
D gene: -; V gene: TRBV7-2; J gene: TRBJ1-1; clone size: once; CDR3 protein: CASSLTTVTEAFF; CDR3 DNA: TGTGCCAGCAGCTTAACGACTGTGACTGAAGCTTTCTTT
D gene: TRBD1; V gene: TRBV2; J gene: TRBJ1-2; clone size: -; CDR3 protein: CASSGQGGYGYTF; CDR3 DNA: TGTGCCAGCTCCGGACAGGGGGGCTATGGCTACACCTTC
D gene: TRBD1; V gene: TRBV19; J gene: TRBJ1-5; clone size: once; CDR3 protein: CASSTFAGQGLLAQHF; CDR3 DNA: TGTGCCAGTAGTACTTTCGCCGGACAGGGGCTGTTAGCCCAGCATTTT
D gene: -; V gene: TRBV19; J gene: TRBJ1-2; clone size: -; CDR3 protein: CATQYRLGGTRVRYGYTF; CDR3 DNA: TGTGCCACCCAGTATAGGCTCGGGGGGACCCGGGTACGGTATGGCTACACCTTC
D gene: -; V gene: TRBV14; J gene: TRBJ1-6; clone size: -; CDR3 protein: CASSQDPGPLTNSPLHF; CDR3 DNA: TGTGCCAGCAGCCAAGATCCAGGGCCCCTAACAAATTCACCCCTCCACTTT
D gene: TRBD2; V gene: TRBV9; J gene: TRBJ2-1; clone size: -; CDR3 protein: CASTARRLAVAYNEQFF; CDR3 DNA: TGTGCCAGCACCGCTAGAAGGCTAGCGGTGGCCTACAATGAGCAGTTCTTC
D gene: TRBD1; V gene: TRBV28; J gene: TRBJ2-7; clone size: -; CDR3 protein: CASSLRGNEQYF; CDR3 DNA: TGTGCCAGCAGTCTCAGGGGGAACGAGCAGTACTTC
D gene: TRBD1; V gene: TRBV29-1; J gene: TRBJ1-3; clone size: -; CDR3 protein: CSVAGGTGTGNTIYF; CDR3 DNA: TGCAGCGTTGCTGGTGGGACAGGGACTGGAAACACCATATATTTT
D gene: -; V gene: TRBV29-1; J gene: TRBJ2-3; clone size: -; CDR3 protein: CSVRDSAPDTQYF; CDR3 DNA: TGCAGCGTTAGGGACTCAGCCCCAGATACGCAGTATTTT
D gene: TRBD1; V gene: TRBV19; J gene: TRBJ2-7; clone size: -; CDR3 protein: CASSTGGYEQYF; CDR3 DNA: TGTGCCAGTAGTACAGGGGGCTACGAGCAGTACTTC
D gene: TRBD2; V gene: TRBV6-1; J gene: TRBJ2-1; clone size: -; CDR3 protein: CASIRERGHNEQFF; CDR3 DNA: TGTGCCAGCATTCGGGAGCGGGGGCACAATGAGCAGTTCTTC
D gene: -; V gene: TRBV25-1; J gene: TRBJ2-2; clone size: -; CDR3 protein: CASSESGILTGELFF; CDR3 DNA: TGTGCCAGCAGTGAATCCGGGATTCTCACCGGGGAGCTGTTTTTT